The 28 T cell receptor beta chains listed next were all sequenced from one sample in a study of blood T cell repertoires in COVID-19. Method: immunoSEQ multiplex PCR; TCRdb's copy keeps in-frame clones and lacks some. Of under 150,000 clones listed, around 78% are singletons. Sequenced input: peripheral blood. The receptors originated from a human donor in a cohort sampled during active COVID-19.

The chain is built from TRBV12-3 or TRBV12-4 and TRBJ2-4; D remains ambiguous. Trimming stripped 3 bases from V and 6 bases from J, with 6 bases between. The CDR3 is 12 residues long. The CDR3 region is CASSLGRNIQYF. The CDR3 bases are TGTGCCAGCAGTTTGGGCCGAAACATTCAGTACTTC.

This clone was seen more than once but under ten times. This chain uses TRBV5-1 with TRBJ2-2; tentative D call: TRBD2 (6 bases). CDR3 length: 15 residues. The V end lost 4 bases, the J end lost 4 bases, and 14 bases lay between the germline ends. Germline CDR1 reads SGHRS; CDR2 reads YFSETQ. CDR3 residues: CASSQEGIGTGELFF. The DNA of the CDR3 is TGCGCCAGCAGCCAGGAGGGCATAGGCACCGGGGAGCTGTTTTTT.

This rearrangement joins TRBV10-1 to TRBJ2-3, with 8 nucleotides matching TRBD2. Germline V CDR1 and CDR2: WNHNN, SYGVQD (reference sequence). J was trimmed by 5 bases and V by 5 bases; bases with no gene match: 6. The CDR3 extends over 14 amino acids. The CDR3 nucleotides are TGCGCCAGCAGTTTGGGACTAGGACGAGATACGCAGTATTTT. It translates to CASSLGLGRDTQYF.

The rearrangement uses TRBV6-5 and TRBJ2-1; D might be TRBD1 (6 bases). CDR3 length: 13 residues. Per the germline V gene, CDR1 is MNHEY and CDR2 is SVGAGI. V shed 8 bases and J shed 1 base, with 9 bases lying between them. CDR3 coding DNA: TGTGCCAGCGCGGACAGTTCCTACAATGAGCAGTTCTTC. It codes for CASADSSYNEQFF.

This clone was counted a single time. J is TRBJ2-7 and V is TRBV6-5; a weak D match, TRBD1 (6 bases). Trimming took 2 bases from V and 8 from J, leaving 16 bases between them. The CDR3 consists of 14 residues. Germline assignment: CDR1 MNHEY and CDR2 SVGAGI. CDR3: CASSYLPDRPKQYF. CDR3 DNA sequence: TGTGCCAGCAGTTACCTCCCCGACAGGCCCAAGCAGTACTTC.

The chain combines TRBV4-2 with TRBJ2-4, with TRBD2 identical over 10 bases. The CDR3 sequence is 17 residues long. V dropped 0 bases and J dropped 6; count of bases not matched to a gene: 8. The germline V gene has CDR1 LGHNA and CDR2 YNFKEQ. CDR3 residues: CASSQDSGGEGGNIQYF. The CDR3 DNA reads TGTGCCAGCAGCCAAGACAGCGGGGGGGAGGGTGGAAACATTCAGTACTTC.

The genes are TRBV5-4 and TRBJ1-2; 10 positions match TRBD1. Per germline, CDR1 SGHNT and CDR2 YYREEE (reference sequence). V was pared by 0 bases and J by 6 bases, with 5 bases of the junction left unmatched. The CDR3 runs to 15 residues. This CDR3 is CASSLGTGGVNGYTF. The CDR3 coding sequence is TGTGCCAGCAGCTTGGGGACAGGGGGAGTGAATGGCTACACCTTC.

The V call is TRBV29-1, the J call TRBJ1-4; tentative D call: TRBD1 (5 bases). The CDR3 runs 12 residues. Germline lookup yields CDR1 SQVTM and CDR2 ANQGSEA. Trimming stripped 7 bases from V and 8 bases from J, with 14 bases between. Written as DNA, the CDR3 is TGCAGCGCCGGGACCGGGAGGGAAAAACTGTTTTTT. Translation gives CSAGTGREKLFF.

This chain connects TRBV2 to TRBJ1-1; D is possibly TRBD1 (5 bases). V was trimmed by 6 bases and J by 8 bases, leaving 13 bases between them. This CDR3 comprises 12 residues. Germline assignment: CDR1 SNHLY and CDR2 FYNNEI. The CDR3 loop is CASSDTGAEAFF. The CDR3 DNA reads TGTGCCAGCAGCGATACAGGTGCCGAAGCTTTCTTT.

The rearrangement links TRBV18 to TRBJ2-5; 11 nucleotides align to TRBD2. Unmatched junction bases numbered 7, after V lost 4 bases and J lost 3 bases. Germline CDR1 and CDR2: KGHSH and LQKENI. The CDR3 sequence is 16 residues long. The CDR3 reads CASSQNLAGGKETQYF. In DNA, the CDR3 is TGTGCCAGCTCACAGAACCTAGCGGGGGGAAAAGAGACCCAGTACTTC.

This chain's CDR3 is CASSLGQAASPLHF. CDR3 bases: TGTGCCAGCAGTCTGGGACAGGCTGCGTCACCCCTCCACTTT. The V and J genes are TRBV28 and TRBJ1-6; 8 nucleotides line up with TRBD1. In germline, CDR1 is MDHEN, CDR2 SYDVKM. This CDR3 contains 14 residues. With V trimmed by 5 bases and J by 10 bases, 7 bases remained unmatched.

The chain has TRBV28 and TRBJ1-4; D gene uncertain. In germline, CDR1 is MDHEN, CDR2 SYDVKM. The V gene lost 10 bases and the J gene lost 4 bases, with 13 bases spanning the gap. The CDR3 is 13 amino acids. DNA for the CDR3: TGTGCCACCACTGAGGTACTTAATGAAAAACTGTTTTTT. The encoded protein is CATTEVLNEKLFF.

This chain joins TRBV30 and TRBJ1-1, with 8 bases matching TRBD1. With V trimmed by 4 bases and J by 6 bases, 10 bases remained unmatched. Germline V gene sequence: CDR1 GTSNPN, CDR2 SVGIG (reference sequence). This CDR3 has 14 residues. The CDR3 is CAWNRDRPRAEAFF. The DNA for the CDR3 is TGTGCCTGGAATCGGGACAGGCCAAGGGCTGAAGCTTTCTTT.

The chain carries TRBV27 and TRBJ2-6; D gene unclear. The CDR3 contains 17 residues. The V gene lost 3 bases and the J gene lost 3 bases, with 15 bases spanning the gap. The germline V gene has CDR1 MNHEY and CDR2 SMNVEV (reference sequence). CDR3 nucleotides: TGTGCCAGCAGTTTTGTCAGGCTGGCTGGTGGGGCCAACGTCCTGACTTTC. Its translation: CASSFVRLAGGANVLTF.

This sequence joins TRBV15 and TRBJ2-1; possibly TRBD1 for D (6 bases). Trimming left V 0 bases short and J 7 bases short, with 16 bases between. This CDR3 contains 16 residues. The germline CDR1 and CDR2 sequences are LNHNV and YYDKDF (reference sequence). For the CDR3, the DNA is TGTGCCACCAGCAGAGATTTTTCAGGGGCTGGGAATGAGCAGTTCTTC. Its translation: CATSRDFSGAGNEQFF.

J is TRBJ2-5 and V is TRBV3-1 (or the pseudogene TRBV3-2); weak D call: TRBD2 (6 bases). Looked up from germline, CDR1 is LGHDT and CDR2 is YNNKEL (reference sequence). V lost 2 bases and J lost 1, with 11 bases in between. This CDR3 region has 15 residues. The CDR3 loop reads CASSQPGLIQETQYF. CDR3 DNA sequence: TGTGCCAGCAGCCAACCGGGACTCATCCAAGAGACCCAGTACTTC.

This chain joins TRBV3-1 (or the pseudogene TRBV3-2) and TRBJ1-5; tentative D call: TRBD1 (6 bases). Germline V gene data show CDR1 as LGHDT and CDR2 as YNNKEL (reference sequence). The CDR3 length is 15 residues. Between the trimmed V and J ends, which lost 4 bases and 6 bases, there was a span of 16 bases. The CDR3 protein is CASSPGTQGSQPQHF. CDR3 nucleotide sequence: TGTGCCAGCAGCCCGGGGACACAGGGAAGTCAGCCCCAGCATTTT.

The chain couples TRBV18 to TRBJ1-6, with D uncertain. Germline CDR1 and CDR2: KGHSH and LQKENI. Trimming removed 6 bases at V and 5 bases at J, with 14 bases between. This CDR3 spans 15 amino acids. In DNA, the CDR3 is TGTGCCAGCTCTCGCATTGGGCAGAATAATTCACCCCTCCACTTT. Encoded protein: CASSRIGQNNSPLHF. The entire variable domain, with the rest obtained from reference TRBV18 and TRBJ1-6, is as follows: NAGVMQNPRHLVRRRGQEARLRCSPMKGHSHVYWYRQLPEEGLKFMVYLQKENIIDESGMPKERFSAEFPKEGPSILRIQQVVRGDSAAYFCASSRIGQNNSPLHFGNGTRLTVT.

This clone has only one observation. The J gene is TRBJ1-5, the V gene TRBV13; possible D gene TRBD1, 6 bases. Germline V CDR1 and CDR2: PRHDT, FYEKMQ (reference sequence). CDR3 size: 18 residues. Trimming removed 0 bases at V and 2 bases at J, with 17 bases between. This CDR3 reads CASSLGLWGGPGNQPQHF. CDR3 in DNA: TGTGCCAGCAGCTTAGGCCTCTGGGGGGGCCCGGGCAATCAGCCCCAGCATTTT.

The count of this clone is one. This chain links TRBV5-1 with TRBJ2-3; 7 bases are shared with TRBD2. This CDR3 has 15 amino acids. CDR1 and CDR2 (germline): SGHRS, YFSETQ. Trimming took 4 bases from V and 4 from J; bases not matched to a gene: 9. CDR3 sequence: CASSPVRDYPDTQYF. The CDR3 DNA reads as TGCGCCAGCAGCCCAGTCCGGGACTACCCAGATACGCAGTATTTT. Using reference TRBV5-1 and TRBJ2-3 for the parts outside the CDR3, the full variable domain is KAGVTQTPRYLIKTRGQQVTLSCSPISGHRSVSWYQQTPGQGLQFLFEYFSETQRNKGNFPGRFSGRQFSNSRSEMNVSTLELGDSALYLCASSPVRDYPDTQYFGPGTRLTVL.

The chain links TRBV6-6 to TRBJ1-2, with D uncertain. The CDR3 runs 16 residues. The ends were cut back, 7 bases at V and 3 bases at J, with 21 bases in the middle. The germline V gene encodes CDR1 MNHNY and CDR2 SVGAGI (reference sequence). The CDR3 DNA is TGTGCCAGCACCCCTGATATGAGAGGGAGAGACTATGGCTACACCTTC. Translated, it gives CASTPDMRGRDYGYTF.

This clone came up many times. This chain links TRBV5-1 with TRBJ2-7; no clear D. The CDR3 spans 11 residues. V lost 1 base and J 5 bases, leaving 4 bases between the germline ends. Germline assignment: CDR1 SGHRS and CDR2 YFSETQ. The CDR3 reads CASSLLHEQYF. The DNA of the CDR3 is TGCGCCAGCAGCTTGCTCCACGAGCAGTACTTC.

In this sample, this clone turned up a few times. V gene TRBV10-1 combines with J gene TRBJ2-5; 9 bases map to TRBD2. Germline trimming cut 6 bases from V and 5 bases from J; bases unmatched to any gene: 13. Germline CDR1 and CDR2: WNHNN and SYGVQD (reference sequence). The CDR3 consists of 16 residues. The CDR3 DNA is TGCGCCAGCAGCGCCTCAGCGGGGGGAACCCGGGAGACCCAGTACTTC. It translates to CASSASAGGTRETQYF.

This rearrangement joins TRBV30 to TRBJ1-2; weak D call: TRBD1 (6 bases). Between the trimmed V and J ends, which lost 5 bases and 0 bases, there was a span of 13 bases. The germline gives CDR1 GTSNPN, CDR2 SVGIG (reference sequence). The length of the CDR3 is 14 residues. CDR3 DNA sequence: TGTGCCTGGGGAAAGACAGGAGCTAACTATGGCTACACCTTC. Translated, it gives CAWGKTGANYGYTF.

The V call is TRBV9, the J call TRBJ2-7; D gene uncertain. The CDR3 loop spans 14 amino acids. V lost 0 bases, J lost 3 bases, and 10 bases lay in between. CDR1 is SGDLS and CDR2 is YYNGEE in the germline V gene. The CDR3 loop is CASSVDNTFYEQYF. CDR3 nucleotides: TGTGCCAGCAGCGTAGACAACACCTTCTACGAGCAGTACTTC.

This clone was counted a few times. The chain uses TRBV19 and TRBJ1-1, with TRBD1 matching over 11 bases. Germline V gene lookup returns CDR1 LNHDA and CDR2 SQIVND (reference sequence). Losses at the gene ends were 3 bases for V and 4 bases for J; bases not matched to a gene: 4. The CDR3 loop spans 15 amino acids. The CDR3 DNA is TGTGCCAGTAGTATCCCGGGGACAGGGGGCACTGAAGCTTTCTTT. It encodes CASSIPGTGGTEAFF.

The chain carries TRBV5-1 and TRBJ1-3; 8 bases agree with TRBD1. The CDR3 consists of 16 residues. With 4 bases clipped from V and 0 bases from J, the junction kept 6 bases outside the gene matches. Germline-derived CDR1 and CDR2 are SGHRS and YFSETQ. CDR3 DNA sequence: TGCGCCAGCAGCAGGACAGGGCACTCCTCTGGAAACACCATATATTTT. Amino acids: CASSRTGHSSGNTIYF.

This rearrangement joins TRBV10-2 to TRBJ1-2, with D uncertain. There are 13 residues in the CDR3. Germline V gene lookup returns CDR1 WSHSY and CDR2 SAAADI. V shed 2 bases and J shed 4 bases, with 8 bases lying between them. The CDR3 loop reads CASSENTFYGYTF. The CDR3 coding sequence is TGCGCCAGCAGTGAGAACACCTTCTATGGCTACACCTTC.